These 27 T cell receptor beta chains were all obtained from the same sample, sequenced in a study of response to subunit inactivated influenza vaccine. TCRdb redid the calling of the RT-PCR reads with MiXCR, one entry per CDR3 protein. The data contain approximately 700,000 distinct CDR3 sequences, more than 15% of them singletons. The sequencing used PBMCs from blood, collected roughly 13 days after vaccination. Receptors originate from a man aged 50 to 59 who received an inactivated influenza vaccine.

This chain joins TRBV20-1 and TRBJ2-2, with 10 bases aligning to TRBD1. V was pared by 6 bases and J by 4 bases, with 2 bases of the junction left unmatched. Germline V gene lookup returns CDR1 DFQATT and CDR2 SNEGSKA (reference sequence). The CDR3 totals 13 residues. CDR3 nucleotides: TGCAGTGCCCGGACAGGGGGCACCGGGGAGCTGTTTTTT. Its translation is CSARTGGTGELFF.

The sample holds many counts of this clonotype. As DNA, the CDR3 is TGTGCCAGCAGCTCCGCCCGAGCGCCTGGGGCCAACGTCCTGACTTTC. Its translation is CASSSARAPGANVLTF. The genes are TRBV5-6 and TRBJ2-6; D call uncertain. The CDR3 is 16 residues long. CDR1 and CDR2 (germline): SGHDT, YYEEEE. The V end lost 3 bases, the J end lost 2 bases, and 12 bases lay between the germline ends.

This clonotype was seen only a few times. The chain has TRBV9 and TRBJ1-4; D call uncertain. The CDR3 sequence is 14 residues long. The germline V gene has CDR1 SGDLS and CDR2 YYNGEE. The V and J ends lost 0 bases and 4 bases respectively, with 7 bases between them. Here the CDR3 DNA reads TGTGCCAGCAGCGTAGAGGGTCGTAATGAAAAACTGTTTTTT. Translated, it gives CASSVEGRNEKLFF.

This clonotype occurred many times. J is TRBJ2-1 and V is TRBV5-6; the match to TRBD2 covers 12 bases. The V gene end was trimmed by 2 bases and the J gene end by 9 bases; junction bases not matched to a gene: 9. Germline-derived CDR1 and CDR2 are SGHDT and YYEEEE. The CDR3 extends over 16 amino acids. CDR3 DNA sequence: TGTGCCAGCAGCTTCCTAGCGGGGGGGGGGTACGGTGAGCAGTTCTTC. Translated: CASSFLAGGGYGEQFF. The full variable domain, rest sourced from reference TRBV5-6 and TRBJ2-1, is DAGVTQSPTHLIKTRGQQVTLRCSPKSGHDTVSWYQQALGQGPQFIFQYYEEEERQRGNFPDRFSGHQFPNYSSELNVNALLLGDSALYLCASSFLAGGGYGEQFFGPGTRLTVL.

This sequence joins TRBV6-2 or TRBV6-3 and TRBJ2-1; possibly TRBD2 for D (6 bases). The ends were cut back, 6 bases at V and 8 bases at J, with 20 bases in the middle. From germline, CDR1 is MNHEY and CDR2 SVGEGT. The CDR3 is made up of 15 amino acids. The DNA of the CDR3 is TGTGCCAGCAGCCTGGGGGGAGGAACTAGCTATGAGCAGTTCTTC. Protein sequence: CASSLGGGTSYEQFF.

As concerns this clonotype: One base away lies a much larger clone, so this may be a sequencing read error. The chain carries TRBV6-5 and TRBJ2-6; D not resolved. The germline V gene encodes CDR1 MNHEY and CDR2 SVGAGI. This CDR3 comprises 17 residues. The V and J ends lost 3 bases and 0 bases respectively, with 12 bases between them. The CDR3, as DNA: TGTGCCAGCAGTTATTCCCCAGTGGGCTCTGGGGCCAACGTCCTGACTTTC. Its translation: CASSYSPVGSGANVLTF.

The V and J genes are TRBV5-1 and TRBJ2-3; perhaps TRBD1 as D (7 bases). Germline lookup yields CDR1 SGHRS and CDR2 YFSETQ. Trimming took 4 bases from V and 4 from J, leaving 16 bases between them. The CDR3 runs 15 residues. The CDR3 region is CASSQRQGGADTQYF. In DNA, the CDR3 is TGCGCCAGCAGCCAAAGACAGGGAGGTGCAGATACGCAGTATTTT.

A few counts support this clonotype. V and J are TRBV10-3 and TRBJ2-7; a possible D gene is TRBD2 (6 bases). The CDR3 covers 14 residues. Germline loops: CDR1 ENHRY, CDR2 SYGVKD. The V gene lost 0 bases and the J gene lost 0 bases, with 6 bases spanning the gap. The CDR3, as DNA: TGTGCCATCAGTGAGTCGGAGGGCTCCTACGAGCAGTACTTC. This codes for CAISESEGSYEQYF.

This clonotype was found a few times. The chain joins TRBV3-1 to TRBJ1-6, with D tentatively TRBD1 (5 bases). Germline CDR1 and CDR2: LGHDT and YNNKEL (reference sequence). This CDR3 spans 13 amino acids. Trimming shortened V by 1 base and J by 9 bases, and 7 bases separated the two germline ends. The CDR3 loop reads CASSQAGLSPLHF. CDR3 DNA: TGTGCCAGCAGCCAAGCGGGGCTTTCACCCCTCCACTTT.

The chain's CDR3 is CASSYSGQPHEKLFF. Here the CDR3 DNA reads TGTGCCAGCAGTTACTCGGGGCAGCCGCATGAAAAACTGTTTTTT. The chain employs TRBV6-5 and TRBJ1-4, with D possibly matching TRBD1 (5 bases). CDR1 and CDR2 from the germline V gene are MNHEY and SVGAGI. The CDR3 consists of 15 residues. Trimming removed 0 bases from V and 6 bases from J, with 11 bases in between.

V is TRBV5-1 and J is TRBJ2-7, with TRBD2 as a possible D gene (5 bases). From germline, CDR1 is SGHRS and CDR2 YFSETQ. Deletions cut 1 base from V and 1 base from J, with 9 bases between. The CDR3 extends over 14 amino acids. The CDR3 loop is CASSLSRRSYEQYF. As DNA, the CDR3 is TGCGCCAGCAGCTTGTCCCGGAGGTCCTACGAGCAGTACTTC.

Only a few counts were recorded for this clonotype. CDR3 bases: TGCGCCAGCAGCTTGGAATCGGGGCAGTTCTTC. Translating it yields CASSLESGQFF. This chain connects TRBV5-1 to TRBJ2-1; D unresolved. Germline loops: CDR1 SGHRS, CDR2 YFSETQ. The CDR3 extends over 11 amino acids. V was cut by 0 bases and J by 12 bases, with 7 bases left in between.

This clonotype was counted only a few times. V gene TRBV5-1 combines with J gene TRBJ2-1; 9 nucleotides align to TRBD2. J lost 6 bases, V lost 2 bases, and 12 bases had no gene match. CDR3 length equals 17 residues. The germline V gene has CDR1 SGHRS and CDR2 YFSETQ. CDR3 bases: TGCGCCAGCAGCTTATTAATATCGGCGGGAGGGCCCAATGAGCAGTTCTTC. Protein: CASSLLISAGGPNEQFF.

The chain joins TRBV6-5 to TRBJ2-3; unclear D gene. CDR3 length equals 17 residues. Germline V gene sequence: CDR1 MNHEY, CDR2 SVGAGI. With 0 bases removed from V and 0 bases from J, the gap between germline ends came to 13 bases. This CDR3 is CASSYSLGQASTDTQYF. The CDR3 bases are TGTGCCAGCAGTTACTCATTAGGGCAAGCTAGCACAGATACGCAGTATTTT.

There are a few counts of this clonotype. The rearrangement links TRBV3-1 to TRBJ2-1; 11 nucleotides match TRBD2. The CDR3 is 16 amino acids. Germline V gene data show CDR1 as LGHDT and CDR2 as YNNKEL (reference sequence). V lost 7 bases, J lost 0 bases, and 5 bases stayed unmatched. The CDR3 loop reads CASTTSGSTSYNEQFF. The DNA of the CDR3 is TGTGCCAGCACCACTAGCGGGAGTACCTCCTACAATGAGCAGTTCTTC.

The J gene is TRBJ1-3, the V gene TRBV20-1; D call uncertain. CDR1 is DFQATT and CDR2 is SNEGSKA in the germline V gene (reference sequence). This CDR3 is built from 13 residues. Trimming left V 5 bases short and J 0 bases short, with 8 bases between. The CDR3 DNA reads as TGCAGTGCTCGAGGTAGCTCTGGAAACACCATATATTTT. Protein sequence: CSARGSSGNTIYF.

This clonotype was seen more than once but under ten times. This sequence joins TRBV30 and TRBJ1-2; D uncertain. CDR1 is GTSNPN and CDR2 is SVGIG in the germline V gene (reference sequence). This CDR3 is built from 14 residues. V lost 3 bases and J 0 bases, leaving 11 bases between the germline ends. The CDR3 nucleotides are TGTGCCTGGAGCAAAGTCAGCACTAACTATGGCTACACCTTC. Translating gives CAWSKVSTNYGYTF. Full variable domain (outside the CDR3, taken from reference TRBV30 and TRBJ1-2): SQTIHQWPATLVQPVGSPLSLECTVEGTSNPNLYWYRQAAGRGLQLLFYSVGIGQISSEVPQNLSASRPQDRQFILSSKKLLLSDSGFYLCAWSKVSTNYGYTFGSGTRLTVV.

The genes are TRBV5-4 and TRBJ2-1; D is undetermined. The ends were cut back, 0 bases at V and 8 bases at J, with 12 bases in the middle. CDR1 is SGHNT, CDR2 YYREEE, per germline (reference sequence). The CDR3 extends over 14 amino acids. The CDR3 sequence is CASSLEVRIDEQFF. In nucleotides, the CDR3 is TGTGCCAGCAGCTTGGAGGTTAGAATCGATGAGCAGTTCTTC.

The chain links TRBV5-1 to TRBJ1-6, with 7 bases aligning to TRBD1. With 6 bases clipped from V and 10 bases from J, the junction kept 10 bases outside the gene matches. Germline V lookup: CDR1 SGHRS, CDR2 YFSETQ. This CDR3 has 14 amino acids. CDR3 protein: CASNPGTVGSPLHF. As DNA, the CDR3 is TGCGCCAGCAATCCCGGGACAGTGGGCTCACCCCTCCACTTT.

In this sample, this clonotype turned up many times. The rearrangement uses TRBV6-2 or TRBV6-3 and TRBJ1-1, with D possibly TRBD1 on 6 matching bases. Trimming shortened V by 4 bases and J by 7 bases, and 16 bases separated the two germline ends. CDR3 size: 14 residues. Germline CDR1 reads MNHEY; CDR2 reads SVGEGT. The CDR3: CASSFGQRGLEAFF. As DNA, the CDR3 is TGTGCCAGCAGTTTCGGACAGCGGGGGCTTGAAGCTTTCTTT.

At least ten counts were recorded for this clonotype. The V and J genes are TRBV12-3 or TRBV12-4 and TRBJ1-2, with 11 bases identical to TRBD1. CDR3 size: 14 residues. Trimming cost V 3 bases and J 8 bases; bases outside gene matches: 5. CDR3 residues: CASSFGQGARGYTF. CDR3 coding DNA: TGTGCCAGCAGTTTCGGACAGGGGGCAAGGGGCTACACCTTC.

This clonotype appeared a few times. The chain combines TRBV27 with TRBJ1-2, with 8 positions matching TRBD1. The CDR3 spans 11 residues. V shed 8 bases, J shed 8 bases, and the junction held 4 bases outside the gene matches. Looked up from germline, CDR1 is MNHEY and CDR2 is SMNVEV (reference sequence). CDR3: CASGTGGGYTF. In DNA form, the CDR3 reads TGTGCCAGCGGGACAGGAGGCGGCTACACCTTC.

J is TRBJ1-2 and V is TRBV20-1; 7 nucleotides match TRBD1. The germline V gene has CDR1 DFQATT and CDR2 SNEGSKA (reference sequence). V shed 2 bases, J shed 1 base, and the junction held 7 bases outside the gene matches. The CDR3 covers 15 residues. Here the CDR3 DNA reads TGCAGTGCTAGATTATCCCGGGACAGTAACTATGGCTACACCTTC. As protein: CSARLSRDSNYGYTF.

J is TRBJ2-1 and V is TRBV7-2; D not resolved. V was cut by 6 bases and J by 8 bases, with 5 bases left in between. The CDR3 length is 10 residues. Germline V gives CDR1 SGHTA, CDR2 FQGNSA. The CDR3 loop reads CASSSYEQFF. CDR3 bases: TGTGCCAGCAGTAGTTATGAGCAGTTCTTC.

CDR3 DNA: TGTGCCAGCAGCCCCCGAAGGGTTTCCTACGAGCAGTACTTC. Its translation: CASSPRRVSYEQYF. The rearrangement links TRBV11-2 to TRBJ2-7, with D uncertain. The CDR3 sequence is 14 residues long. Germline lookup yields CDR1 SGHAT and CDR2 FQNNGV. The V and J ends lost 5 bases and 1 base respectively, with 12 bases between them.

This clonotype has a count of ten or more. The gene calls are TRBV5-6 and TRBJ2-6; the D gene is possibly TRBD1 (5 bases). With 0 bases removed from V and 0 bases from J, the gap between germline ends came to 10 bases. The germline V gene has CDR1 SGHDT and CDR2 YYEEEE. This CDR3 has 17 amino acids. This CDR3 reads CASSLAGISSGANVLTF. The CDR3 bases are TGTGCCAGCAGCTTGGCAGGGATCAGCTCTGGGGCCAACGTCCTGACTTTC. The entire variable domain, with the rest obtained from reference TRBV5-6 and TRBJ2-6, is as follows: DAGVTQSPTHLIKTRGQQVTLRCSPKSGHDTVSWYQQALGQGPQFIFQYYEEEERQRGNFPDRFSGHQFPNYSSELNVNALLLGDSALYLCASSLAGISSGANVLTFGAGSRLTVL.

The chain employs TRBV30 and TRBJ2-7, with 7 nucleotides matching TRBD2. Germline V gene lookup returns CDR1 GTSNPN and CDR2 SVGIG (reference sequence). The CDR3 runs to 14 residues. Trimming cost V 0 bases and J 1 base; bases outside gene matches: 3. The CDR3 sequence: CAWSVWGGSYEQYF. CDR3 sequence (DNA): TGTGCCTGGAGTGTGTGGGGGGGGTCCTACGAGCAGTACTTC.